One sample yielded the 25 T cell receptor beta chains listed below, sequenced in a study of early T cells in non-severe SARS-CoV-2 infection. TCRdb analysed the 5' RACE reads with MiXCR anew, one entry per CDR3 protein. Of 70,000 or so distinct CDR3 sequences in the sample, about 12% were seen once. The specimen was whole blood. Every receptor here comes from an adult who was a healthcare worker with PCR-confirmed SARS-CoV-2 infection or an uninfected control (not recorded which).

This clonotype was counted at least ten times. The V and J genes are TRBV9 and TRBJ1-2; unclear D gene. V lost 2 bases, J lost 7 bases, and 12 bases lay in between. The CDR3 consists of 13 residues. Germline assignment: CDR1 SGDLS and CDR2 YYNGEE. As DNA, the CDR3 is TGTGCCAGCAGCGTTGGCCCTCTAGCTGGCTACACCTTC. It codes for CASSVGPLAGYTF.

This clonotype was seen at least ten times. The CDR3 spells CASSRTARNTEAFF. In DNA form, the CDR3 reads TGTGCCAGCAGCCGTACCGCACGGAACACTGAAGCTTTCTTT. The chain is built from TRBV7-2 and TRBJ1-1; no clear D. The V end lost 5 bases, the J end lost 1 base, and 11 bases lay between the germline ends. The CDR3 spans 14 residues. CDR1 is SGHTA, CDR2 FQGNSA, per germline.

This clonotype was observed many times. The CDR3 loop reads CASSLRRGGWPQHF. DNA of the CDR3: TGTGCCAGCAGCCTACGTAGGGGTGGTTGGCCCCAGCATTTT. V gene TRBV7-8 combines with J gene TRBJ1-5; D might be TRBD1 (5 bases). CDR3 size: 14 residues. Trimming cost V 5 bases and J 9 bases, with 17 bases left between them. CDR1 is SGHVS, CDR2 FQNEAQ, per germline.

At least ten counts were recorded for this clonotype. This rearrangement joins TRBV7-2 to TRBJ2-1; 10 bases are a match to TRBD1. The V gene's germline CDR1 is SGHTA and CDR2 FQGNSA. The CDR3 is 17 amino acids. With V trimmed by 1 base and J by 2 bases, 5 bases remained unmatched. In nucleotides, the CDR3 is TGTGCCAGCAGCTTAGGAGTCGGGACAGGGGCCTACAATGAGCAGTTCTTC. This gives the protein CASSLGVGTGAYNEQFF.

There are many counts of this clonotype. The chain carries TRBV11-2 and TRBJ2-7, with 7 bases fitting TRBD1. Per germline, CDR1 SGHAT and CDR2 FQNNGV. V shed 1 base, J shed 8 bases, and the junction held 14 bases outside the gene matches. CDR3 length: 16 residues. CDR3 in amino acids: CASSLAETGTDLQQYF. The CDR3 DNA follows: TGTGCCAGCAGCTTAGCCGAAACCGGGACAGATCTCCAGCAGTACTTC.

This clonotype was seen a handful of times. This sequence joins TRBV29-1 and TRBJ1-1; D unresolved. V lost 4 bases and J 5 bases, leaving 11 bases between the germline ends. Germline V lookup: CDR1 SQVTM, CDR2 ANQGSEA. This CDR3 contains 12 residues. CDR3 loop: CSVGRTVTEAFF. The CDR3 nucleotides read TGCAGCGTTGGACGGACTGTTACTGAAGCTTTCTTT.

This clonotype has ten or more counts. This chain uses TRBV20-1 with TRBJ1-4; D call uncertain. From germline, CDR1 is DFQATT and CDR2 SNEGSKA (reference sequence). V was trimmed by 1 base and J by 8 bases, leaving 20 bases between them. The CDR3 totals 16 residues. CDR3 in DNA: TGCAGTGCTAGAGTTGTGGATAGTAGGAGGTCCGAAAAACTGTTTTTT. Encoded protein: CSARVVDSRRSEKLFF.

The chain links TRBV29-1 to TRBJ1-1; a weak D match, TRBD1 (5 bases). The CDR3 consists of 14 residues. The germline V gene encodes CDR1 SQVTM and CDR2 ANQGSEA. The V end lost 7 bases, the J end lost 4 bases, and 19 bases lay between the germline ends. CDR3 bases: TGCAGCGCAATCCCGGGACCCCTGAGCACTGAAGCTTTCTTT. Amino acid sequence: CSAIPGPLSTEAFF.

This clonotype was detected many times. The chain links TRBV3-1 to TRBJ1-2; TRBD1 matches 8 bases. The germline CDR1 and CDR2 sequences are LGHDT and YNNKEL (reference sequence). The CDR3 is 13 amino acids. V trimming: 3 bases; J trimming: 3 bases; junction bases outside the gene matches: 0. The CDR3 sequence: CASSQGQDYGYTF. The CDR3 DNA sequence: TGTGCCAGCAGCCAGGGACAGGACTATGGCTACACCTTC.

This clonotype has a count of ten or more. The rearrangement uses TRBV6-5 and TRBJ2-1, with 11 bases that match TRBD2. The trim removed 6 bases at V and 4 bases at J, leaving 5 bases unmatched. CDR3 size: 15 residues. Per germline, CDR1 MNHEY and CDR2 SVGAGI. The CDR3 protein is CASSLAGGPYNEQFF. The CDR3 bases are TGTGCCAGCAGCTTAGCGGGAGGGCCTTACAATGAGCAGTTCTTC.

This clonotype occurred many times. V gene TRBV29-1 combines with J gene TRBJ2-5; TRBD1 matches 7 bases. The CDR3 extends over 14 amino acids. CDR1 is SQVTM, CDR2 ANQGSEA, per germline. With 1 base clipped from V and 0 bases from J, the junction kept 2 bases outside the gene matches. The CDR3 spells CSVEGRGYQETQYF. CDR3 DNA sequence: TGCAGCGTTGAAGGCAGGGGGTACCAAGAGACCCAGTACTTC.

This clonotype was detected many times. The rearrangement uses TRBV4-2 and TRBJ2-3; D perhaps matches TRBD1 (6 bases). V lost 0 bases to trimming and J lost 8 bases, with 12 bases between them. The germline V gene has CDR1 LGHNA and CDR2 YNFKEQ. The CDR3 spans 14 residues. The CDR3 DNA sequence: TGTGCCAGCAGCCAAGACGTAGGGGGTCGTACGCAGTATTTT. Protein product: CASSQDVGGRTQYF.

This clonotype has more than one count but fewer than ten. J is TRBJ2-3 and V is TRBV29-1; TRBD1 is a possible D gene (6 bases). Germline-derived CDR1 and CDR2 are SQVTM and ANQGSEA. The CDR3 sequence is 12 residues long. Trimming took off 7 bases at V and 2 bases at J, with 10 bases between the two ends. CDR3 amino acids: CSAGTHTDTQYF. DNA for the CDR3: TGCAGCGCCGGGACACACACAGATACGCAGTATTTT.

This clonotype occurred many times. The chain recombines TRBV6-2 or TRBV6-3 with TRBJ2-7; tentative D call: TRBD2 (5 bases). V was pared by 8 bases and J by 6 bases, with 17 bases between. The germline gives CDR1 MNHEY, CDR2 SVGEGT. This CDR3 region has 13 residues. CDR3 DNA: TGTGCCAGCCTTCCGAATTCGGGGATCGAGCAGTACTTC. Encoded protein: CASLPNSGIEQYF.

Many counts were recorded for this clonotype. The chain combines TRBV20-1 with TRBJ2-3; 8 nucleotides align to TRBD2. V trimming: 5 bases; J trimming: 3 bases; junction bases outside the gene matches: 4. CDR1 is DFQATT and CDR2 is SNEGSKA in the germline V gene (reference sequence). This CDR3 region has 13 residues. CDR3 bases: TGCAGTGCTTCGGGGACTAGAACAGATACGCAGTATTTT. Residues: CSASGTRTDTQYF.

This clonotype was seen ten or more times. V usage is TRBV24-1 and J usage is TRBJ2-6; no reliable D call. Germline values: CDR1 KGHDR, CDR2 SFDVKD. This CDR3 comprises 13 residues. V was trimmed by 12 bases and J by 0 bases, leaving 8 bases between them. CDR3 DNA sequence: TGTGCCGCTGCGGCCTCTGGGGCCAACGTCCTGACTTTC. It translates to CAAAASGANVLTF.

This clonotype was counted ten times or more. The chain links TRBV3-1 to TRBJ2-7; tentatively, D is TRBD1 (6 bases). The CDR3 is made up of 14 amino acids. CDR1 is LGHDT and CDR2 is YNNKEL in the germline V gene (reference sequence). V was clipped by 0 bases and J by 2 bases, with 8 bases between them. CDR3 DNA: TGTGCCAGCAGCCAAGAATCAGGGGCCTACGAGCAGTACTTC. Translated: CASSQESGAYEQYF.

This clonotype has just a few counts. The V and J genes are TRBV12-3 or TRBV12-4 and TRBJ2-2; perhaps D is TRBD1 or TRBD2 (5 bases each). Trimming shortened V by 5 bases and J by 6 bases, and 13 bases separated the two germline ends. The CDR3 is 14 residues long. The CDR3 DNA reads TGTGCCAGCAGTCGCGGGCAGGGATCCGGGGAGCTGTTTTTT. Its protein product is CASSRGQGSGELFF.

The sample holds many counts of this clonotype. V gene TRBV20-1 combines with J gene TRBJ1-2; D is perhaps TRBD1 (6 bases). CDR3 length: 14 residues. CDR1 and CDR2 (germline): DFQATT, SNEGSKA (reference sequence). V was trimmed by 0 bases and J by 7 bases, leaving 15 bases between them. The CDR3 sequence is CSARDGVRGPGYTF. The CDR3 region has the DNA TGCAGTGCTAGAGATGGGGTCAGGGGACCTGGCTACACCTTC.

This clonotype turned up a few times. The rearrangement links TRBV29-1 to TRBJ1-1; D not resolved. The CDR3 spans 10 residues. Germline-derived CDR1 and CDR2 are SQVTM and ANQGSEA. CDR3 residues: CRSHEGRAFF. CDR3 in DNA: TGCCGAAGCCACGAGGGCAGAGCTTTCTTT. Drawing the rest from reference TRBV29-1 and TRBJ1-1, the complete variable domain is SAVISQKPSRDICQRGTSLTIQCQVDSQVTMMFWYRQQPGQSLTLIATANQGSEATYESGFVIDKFPISRPNLTFSTLTVSNMSPEDSSIYLCRSHEGRAFFGQGTRLTVV.

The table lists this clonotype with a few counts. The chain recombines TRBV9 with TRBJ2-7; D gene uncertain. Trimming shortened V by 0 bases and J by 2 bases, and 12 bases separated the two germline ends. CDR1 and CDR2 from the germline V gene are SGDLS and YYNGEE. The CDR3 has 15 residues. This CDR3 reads CASSVGGEDTYEQYF. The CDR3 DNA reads TGTGCCAGCAGCGTAGGGGGTGAGGATACCTACGAGCAGTACTTC.

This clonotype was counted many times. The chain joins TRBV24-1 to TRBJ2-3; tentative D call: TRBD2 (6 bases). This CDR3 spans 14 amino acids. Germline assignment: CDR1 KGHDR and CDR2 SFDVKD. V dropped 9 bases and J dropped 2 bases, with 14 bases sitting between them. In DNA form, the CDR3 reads TGTGCCACCGCTCGGGGGACCTTCACAGATACGCAGTATTTT. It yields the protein CATARGTFTDTQYF.

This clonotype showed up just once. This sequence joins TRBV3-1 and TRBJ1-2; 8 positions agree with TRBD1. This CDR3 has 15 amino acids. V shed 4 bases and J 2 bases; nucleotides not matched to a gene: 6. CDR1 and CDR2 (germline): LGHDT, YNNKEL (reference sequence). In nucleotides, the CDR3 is TGTGCCAGCAGCCGAACAGGGGGGGGAAACTATGGCTACACCTTC. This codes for CASSRTGGGNYGYTF.

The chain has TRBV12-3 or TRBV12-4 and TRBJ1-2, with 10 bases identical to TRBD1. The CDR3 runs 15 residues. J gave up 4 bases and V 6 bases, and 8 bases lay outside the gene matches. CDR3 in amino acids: CASRRRRTGGYGYTF. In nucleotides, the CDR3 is TGTGCCAGCAGGCGTCGGAGGACAGGGGGCTATGGCTACACCTTC.

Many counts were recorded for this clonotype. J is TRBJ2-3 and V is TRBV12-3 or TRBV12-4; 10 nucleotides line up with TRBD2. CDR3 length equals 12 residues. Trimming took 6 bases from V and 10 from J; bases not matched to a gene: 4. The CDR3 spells CASSLAGAPQYF. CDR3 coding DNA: TGTGCCAGCAGCCTAGCGGGGGCACCGCAGTATTTT.